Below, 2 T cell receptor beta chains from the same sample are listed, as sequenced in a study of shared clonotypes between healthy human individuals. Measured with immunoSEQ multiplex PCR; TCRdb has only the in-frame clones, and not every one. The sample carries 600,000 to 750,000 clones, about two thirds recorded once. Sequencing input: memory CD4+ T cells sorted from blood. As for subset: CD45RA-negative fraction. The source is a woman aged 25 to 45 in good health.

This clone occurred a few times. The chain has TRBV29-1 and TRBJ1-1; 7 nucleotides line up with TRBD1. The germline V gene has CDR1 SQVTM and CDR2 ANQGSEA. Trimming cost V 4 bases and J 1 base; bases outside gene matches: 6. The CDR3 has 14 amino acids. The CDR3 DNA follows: TGCAGCGTTGTCGGGAGACAGGGGAACACTGAAGCTTTCTTT. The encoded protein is CSVVGRQGNTEAFF.

The CDR3 reads CASSSNVGKQETQYF. CDR3 coding DNA: TGCGCCAGCAGCTCTAACGTGGGGAAACAAGAGACCCAGTACTTC. The J gene is TRBJ2-5, the V gene TRBV10-1; no reliable D call. Germline V gene sequence: CDR1 WNHNN, CDR2 SYGVQD (reference sequence). The CDR3 has 15 amino acids. The V and J ends lost 6 bases and 2 bases respectively, with 16 bases between them.